This paragraph reports one TCR beta chain. The entry originates in a study of blood T cell repertoires in COVID-19. Across the whole study: The study drew acute and convalescent COVID-19 samples from the United States, Italy and Spain. T cells, B-cell-depleted T cells, or PBMCs provided the cDNA or gDNA that served as material.

This CDR3 is 13 amino acids long. V trimming: 1 base; J trimming: 6 bases; junction bases outside the gene matches: 2. The germline gives CDR1 LGHDT, CDR2 YNNKEL (reference sequence). In the authors' methods: From reference gene primer amplification, estimates of nucleated cell counts were derived. Repertoires were generated with immunoSEQ multiplex PCR, while TCRdb's copy carries only in-frame clones and drops some. V and J calls and clone size are copied from that table; D and trimming were computed from the DNA. The data hold about 190,000 clones, with around 90% observed a single time. This chain uses TRBV3-1 (or the pseudogene TRBV3-2) with TRBJ2-7; TRBD2 matches 8 bases. The clonotype originates from a man aged 35 to 55 with acute or convalescent COVID-19. Sequences were obtained from peripheral blood. The CDR3 coding sequence is TGTGCCAGCAGCCAAGGGGGGACTAGCGAGCAGTACTTC. Translated: CASSQGGTSEQYF.